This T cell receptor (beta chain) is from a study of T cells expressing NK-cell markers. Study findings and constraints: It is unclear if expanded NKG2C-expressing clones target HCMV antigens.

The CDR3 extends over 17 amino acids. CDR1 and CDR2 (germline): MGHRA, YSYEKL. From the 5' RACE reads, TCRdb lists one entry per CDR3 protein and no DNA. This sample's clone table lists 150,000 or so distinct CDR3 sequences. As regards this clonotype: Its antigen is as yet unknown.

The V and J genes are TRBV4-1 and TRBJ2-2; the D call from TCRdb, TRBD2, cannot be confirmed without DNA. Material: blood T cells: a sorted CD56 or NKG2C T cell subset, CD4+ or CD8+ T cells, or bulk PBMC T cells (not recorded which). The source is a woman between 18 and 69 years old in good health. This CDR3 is CASSQDRTASNTGELFF.